The table lists the clone carrying this T cell receptor beta chain with a few counts. This entry is derived from a study of T cells after yellow fever vaccination. Germline CDR1 reads SGHVS; CDR2 reads FQNEAQ. The CDR3 length is 16 residues. With 5 bases removed from V and 4 bases from J, the gap between germline ends came to 20 bases. From the 5' RACE reads, TCRdb called clonotypes with MiXCR, one entry per CDR3 protein. The repertoire holds 300,000 to 400,000 distinct CDR3 sequences, roughly 8.3% seen once, with about 16% in the top ten. The material sequenced was PBMCs, taken more than 35 days after the first yellow fever vaccination. The chain has TRBV7-8 and TRBJ1-1; D is possibly TRBD1 (6 bases). The receptor's source is a man younger than 30 who received the YFV17D yellow fever vaccine. CDR3 sequence (DNA): TGTGCCAGCAGCGTCAGGGGCCGGTTGGGAGGCACTGAAGCTTTCTTT. Its translation is CASSVRGRLGGTEAFF.